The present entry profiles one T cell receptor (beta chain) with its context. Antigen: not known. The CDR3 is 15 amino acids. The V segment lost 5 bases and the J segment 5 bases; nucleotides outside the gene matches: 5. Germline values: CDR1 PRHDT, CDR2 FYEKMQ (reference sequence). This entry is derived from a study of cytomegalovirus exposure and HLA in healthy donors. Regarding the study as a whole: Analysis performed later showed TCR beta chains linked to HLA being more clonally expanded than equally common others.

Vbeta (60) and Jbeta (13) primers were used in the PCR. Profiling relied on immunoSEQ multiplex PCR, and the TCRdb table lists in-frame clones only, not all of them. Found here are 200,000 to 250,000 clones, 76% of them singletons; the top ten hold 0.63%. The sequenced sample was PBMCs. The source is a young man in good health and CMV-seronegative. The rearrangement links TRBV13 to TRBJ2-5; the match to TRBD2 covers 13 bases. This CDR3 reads CASSDATSGRETQYF. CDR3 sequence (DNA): TGTGCCAGCAGCGACGCGACTAGCGGGAGGGAGACCCAGTACTTC.